The source of this T cell receptor beta chain is a study of T cell responses to AZD1222 COVID-19 vaccine. Findings of the study overall: Vaccine-related CD4 TCRs covered spike, predominating at 160-218 and 743-854. The donor group comprised mostly white British people and more females; the analysis possibly underestimated clonal diversity. Only a handful of individuals given AZD1222 were seropositive at baseline. Following two doses of AZD1222, Spike-specific TCR breadth and depth rose.

About this clone: Its antigen remains unidentified.

Germline values: CDR1 MNHEY, CDR2 SVGAGI. The CDR3 extends over 14 amino acids. V was clipped by 2 bases and J by 1 base, with 8 bases between them. Some clones are missing from TCRdb's copy, which holds only in-frame ones; the method was immunoSEQ multiplex PCR. The sample lists fewer than 200,000 clones, approximately 92% occurring once. This receptor was obtained from an adult in good health. The chain carries TRBV6-5 and TRBJ2-5, with TRBD1 as a possible D gene (6 bases). The starting material was peripheral blood, obtained on day 0 of AZD1222 vaccination. In nucleotides, the CDR3 is TGTGCCAGCAGTTACGGACAGACCCAAGAGACCCAGTACTTC. Translating it yields CASSYGQTQETQYF.